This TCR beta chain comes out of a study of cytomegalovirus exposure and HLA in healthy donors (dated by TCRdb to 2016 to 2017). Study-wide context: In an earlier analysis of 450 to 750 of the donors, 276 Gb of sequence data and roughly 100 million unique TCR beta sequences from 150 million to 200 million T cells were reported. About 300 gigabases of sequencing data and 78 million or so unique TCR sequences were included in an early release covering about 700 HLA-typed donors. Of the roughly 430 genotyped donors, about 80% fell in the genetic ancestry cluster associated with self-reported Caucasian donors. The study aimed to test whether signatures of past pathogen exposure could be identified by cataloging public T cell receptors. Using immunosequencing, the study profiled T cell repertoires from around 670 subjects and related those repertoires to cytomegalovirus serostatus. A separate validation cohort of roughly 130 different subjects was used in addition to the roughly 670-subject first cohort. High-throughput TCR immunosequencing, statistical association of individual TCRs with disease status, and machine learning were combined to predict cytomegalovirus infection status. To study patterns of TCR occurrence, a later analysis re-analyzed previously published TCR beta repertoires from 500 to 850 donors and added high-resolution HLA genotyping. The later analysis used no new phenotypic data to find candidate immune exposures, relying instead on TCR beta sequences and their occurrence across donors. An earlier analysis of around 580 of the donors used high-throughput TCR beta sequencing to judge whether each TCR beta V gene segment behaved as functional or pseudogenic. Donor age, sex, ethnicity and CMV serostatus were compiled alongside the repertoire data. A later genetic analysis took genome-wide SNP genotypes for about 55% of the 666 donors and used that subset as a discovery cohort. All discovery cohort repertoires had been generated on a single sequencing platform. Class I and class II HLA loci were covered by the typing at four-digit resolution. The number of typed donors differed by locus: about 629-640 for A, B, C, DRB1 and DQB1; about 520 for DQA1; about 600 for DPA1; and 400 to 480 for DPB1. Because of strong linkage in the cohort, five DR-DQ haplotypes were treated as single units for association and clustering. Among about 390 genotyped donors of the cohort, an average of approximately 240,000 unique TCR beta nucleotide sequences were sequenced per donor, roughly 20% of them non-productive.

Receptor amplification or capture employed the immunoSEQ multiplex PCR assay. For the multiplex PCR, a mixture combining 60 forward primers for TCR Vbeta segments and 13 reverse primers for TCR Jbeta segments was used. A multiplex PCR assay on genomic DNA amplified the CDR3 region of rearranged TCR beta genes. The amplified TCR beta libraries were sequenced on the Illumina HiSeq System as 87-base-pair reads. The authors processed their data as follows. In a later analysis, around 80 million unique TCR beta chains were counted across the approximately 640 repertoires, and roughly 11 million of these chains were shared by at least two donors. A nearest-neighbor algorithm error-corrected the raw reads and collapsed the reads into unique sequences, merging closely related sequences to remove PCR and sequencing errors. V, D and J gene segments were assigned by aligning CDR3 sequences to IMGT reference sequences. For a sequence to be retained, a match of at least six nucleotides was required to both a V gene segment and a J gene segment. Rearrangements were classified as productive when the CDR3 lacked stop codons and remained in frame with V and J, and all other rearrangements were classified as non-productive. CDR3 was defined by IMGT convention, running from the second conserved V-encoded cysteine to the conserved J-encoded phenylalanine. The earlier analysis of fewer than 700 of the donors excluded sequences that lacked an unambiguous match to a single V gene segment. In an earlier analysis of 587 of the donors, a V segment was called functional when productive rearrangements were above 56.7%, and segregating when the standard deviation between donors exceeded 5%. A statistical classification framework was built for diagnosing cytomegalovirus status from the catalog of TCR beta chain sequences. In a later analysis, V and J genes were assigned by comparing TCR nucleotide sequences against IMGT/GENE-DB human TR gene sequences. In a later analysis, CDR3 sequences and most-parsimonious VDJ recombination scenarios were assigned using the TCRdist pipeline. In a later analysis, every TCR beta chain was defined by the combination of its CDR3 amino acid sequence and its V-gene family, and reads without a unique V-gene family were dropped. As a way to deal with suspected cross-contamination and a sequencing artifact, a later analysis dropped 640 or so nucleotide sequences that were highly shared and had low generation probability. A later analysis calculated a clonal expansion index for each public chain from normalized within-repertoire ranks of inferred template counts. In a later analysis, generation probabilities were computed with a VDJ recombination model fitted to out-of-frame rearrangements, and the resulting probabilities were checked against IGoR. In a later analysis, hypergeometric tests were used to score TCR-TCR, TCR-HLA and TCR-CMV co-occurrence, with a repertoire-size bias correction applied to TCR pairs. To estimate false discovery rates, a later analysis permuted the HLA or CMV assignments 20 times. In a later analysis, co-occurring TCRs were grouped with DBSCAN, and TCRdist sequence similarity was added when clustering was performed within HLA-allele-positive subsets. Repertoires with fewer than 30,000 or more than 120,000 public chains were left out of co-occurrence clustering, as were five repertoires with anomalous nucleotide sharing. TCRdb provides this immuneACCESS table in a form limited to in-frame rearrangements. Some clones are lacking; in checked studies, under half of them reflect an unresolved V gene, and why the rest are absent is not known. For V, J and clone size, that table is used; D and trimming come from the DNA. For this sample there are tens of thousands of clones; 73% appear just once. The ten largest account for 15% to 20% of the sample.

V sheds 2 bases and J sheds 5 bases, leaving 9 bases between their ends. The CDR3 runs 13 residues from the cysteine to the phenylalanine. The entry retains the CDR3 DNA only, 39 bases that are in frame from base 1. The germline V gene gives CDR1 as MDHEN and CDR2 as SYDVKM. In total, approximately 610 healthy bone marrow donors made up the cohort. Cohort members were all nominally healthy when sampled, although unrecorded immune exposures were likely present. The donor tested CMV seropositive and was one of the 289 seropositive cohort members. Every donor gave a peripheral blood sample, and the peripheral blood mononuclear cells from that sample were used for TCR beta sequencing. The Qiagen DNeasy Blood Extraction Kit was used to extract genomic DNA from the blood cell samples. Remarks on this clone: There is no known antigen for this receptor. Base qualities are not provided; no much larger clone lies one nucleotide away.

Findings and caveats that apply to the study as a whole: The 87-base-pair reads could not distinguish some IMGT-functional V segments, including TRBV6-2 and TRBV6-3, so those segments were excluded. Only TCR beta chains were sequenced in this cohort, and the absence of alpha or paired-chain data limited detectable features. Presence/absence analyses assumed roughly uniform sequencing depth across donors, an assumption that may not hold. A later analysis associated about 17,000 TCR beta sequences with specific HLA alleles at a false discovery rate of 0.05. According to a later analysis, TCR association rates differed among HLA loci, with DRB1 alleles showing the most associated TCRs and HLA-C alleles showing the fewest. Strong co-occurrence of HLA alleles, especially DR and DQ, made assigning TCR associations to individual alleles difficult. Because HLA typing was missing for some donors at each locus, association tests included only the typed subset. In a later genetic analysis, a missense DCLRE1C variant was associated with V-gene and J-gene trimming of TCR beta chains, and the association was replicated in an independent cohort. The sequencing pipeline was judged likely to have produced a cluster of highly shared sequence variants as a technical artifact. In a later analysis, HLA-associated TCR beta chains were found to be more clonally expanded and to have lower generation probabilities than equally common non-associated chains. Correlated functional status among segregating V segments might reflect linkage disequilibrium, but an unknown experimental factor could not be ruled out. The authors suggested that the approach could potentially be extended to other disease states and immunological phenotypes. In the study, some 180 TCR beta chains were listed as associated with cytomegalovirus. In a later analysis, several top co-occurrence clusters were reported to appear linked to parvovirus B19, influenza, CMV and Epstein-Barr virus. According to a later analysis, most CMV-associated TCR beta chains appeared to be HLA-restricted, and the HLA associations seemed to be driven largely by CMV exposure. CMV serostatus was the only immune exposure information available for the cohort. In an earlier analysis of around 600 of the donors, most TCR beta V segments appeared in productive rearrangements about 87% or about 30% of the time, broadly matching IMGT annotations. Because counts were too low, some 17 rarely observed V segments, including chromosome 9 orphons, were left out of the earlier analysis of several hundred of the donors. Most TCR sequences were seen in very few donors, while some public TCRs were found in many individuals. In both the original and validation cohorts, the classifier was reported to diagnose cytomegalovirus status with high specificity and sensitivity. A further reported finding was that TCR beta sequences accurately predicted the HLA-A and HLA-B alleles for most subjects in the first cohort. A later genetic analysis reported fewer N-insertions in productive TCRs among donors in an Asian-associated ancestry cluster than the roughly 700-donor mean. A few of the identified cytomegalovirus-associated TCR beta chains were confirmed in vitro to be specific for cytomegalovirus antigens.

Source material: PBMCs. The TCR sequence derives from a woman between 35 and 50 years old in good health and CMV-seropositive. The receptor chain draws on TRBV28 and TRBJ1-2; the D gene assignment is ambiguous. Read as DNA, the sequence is TGTGCCAGCAGTTTACGCCCGGGGTATGGCTACACCTTC. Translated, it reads CASSLRPGYGYTF.